The 21 T cell receptor beta chains reported below all come from one sample, sequenced in a study of beta chain features in type 1 diabetes. Sequenced material consisted of expressed TCRB transcripts (all of the isolated RNA was reverse transcribed). Method: immunoSEQ multiplex PCR; TCRdb's copy keeps in-frame clones and lacks some. This repertoire shows a few hundred thousand clones, 30% found once; its top ten account for 0.05% to 0.065%. The sample was naive CD4+ T cells from blood. These receptors came from a man aged 18 to 30 in good health.

V is TRBV10-3 and J is TRBJ1-2; D is uncertain. The V end was cut by 4 bases, the J end by 5 bases, with 8 bases between. The germline V gene encodes CDR1 ENHRY and CDR2 SYGVKD. The CDR3 spans 12 residues. This CDR3 is CAISAEVYGYTF. CDR3 DNA sequence: TGTGCCATCAGTGCTGAGGTGTATGGCTACACCTTC.

In this sample, this clone turned up a few times. The chain is built from TRBV29-1 and TRBJ1-1, with 9 positions matching TRBD1. V shed 4 bases, J shed 6 bases, and the junction held 6 bases outside the gene matches. CDR3 size: 13 residues. The germline V gene encodes CDR1 SQVTM and CDR2 ANQGSEA. The CDR3, as DNA: TGCAGCGTTGTTGGACAGGGGAATTCTGAAGCTTTCTTT. Protein: CSVVGQGNSEAFF.

The gene calls are TRBV7-2 and TRBJ1-5; D is uncertain. Per the germline V gene, CDR1 is SGHTA and CDR2 is FQGNSA. V lost 8 bases to trimming and J lost 7 bases, with 15 bases between them. The CDR3 is made up of 13 amino acids. The CDR3 nucleotides read TGTGCCAGCGCCCGTTCCTCGGGGCAGCCCCAGCATTTT. Protein: CASARSSGQPQHF.

V is TRBV7-2 and J is TRBJ1-2, with D uncertain. This CDR3 is 13 amino acids long. Germline assignment: CDR1 SGHTA and CDR2 FQGNSA. Trimming shortened V by 10 bases and J by 2 bases, and 14 bases separated the two germline ends. CDR3 coding DNA: TGTGCCACCGCGCTCACTCCGAACTATGGCTACACCTTC. Protein sequence: CATALTPNYGYTF.

As concerns this clone: Different DNA sequences within this sample yield the same CDR3. V is TRBV14 and J is TRBJ1-5; D remains ambiguous. This CDR3 is built from 13 residues. Deletions cut 0 bases from V and 4 bases from J, with 4 bases between. Germline V gene data show CDR1 as SGHDN and CDR2 as FVKESK. The CDR3 sequence is CASSQDGNQPQHF. The DNA for the CDR3 is TGTGCCAGCAGCCAAGACGGGAATCAGCCCCAGCATTTT.

In this sample, this clone turned up a few times. This chain connects TRBV2 to TRBJ2-3; 11 nucleotides align to TRBD2. Looked up from germline, CDR1 is SNHLY and CDR2 is FYNNEI. The CDR3 contains 15 residues. Losses at the gene ends were 3 bases for V and 4 bases for J; bases not matched to a gene: 3. The CDR3 coding sequence is TGTGCCAGCAGTGAGACTAGCGGGATGCCAGATACGCAGTATTTT. This encodes CASSETSGMPDTQYF.

This clone occurred a few times. V gene TRBV30 combines with J gene TRBJ1-5, with D tentatively TRBD1 (5 bases). From germline, CDR1 is GTSNPN and CDR2 SVGIG (reference sequence). This CDR3 has 13 residues. V shed 4 bases and J shed 2 bases, with 9 bases lying between them. The CDR3 DNA reads as TGTGCCTGGACAGGGTTGGGCAATCAGCCCCAGCATTTT. It yields the protein CAWTGLGNQPQHF.

The sample holds one count of this clone. This sequence joins TRBV2 and TRBJ2-7; TRBD1 agrees at 9 bases. In germline, CDR1 is SNHLY, CDR2 FYNNEI. The CDR3 consists of 13 residues. After removal of 6 bases from V and 10 bases from J, the junction contained 10 bases not matched to a gene. The CDR3 reads CASSLLDRGGQYF. The DNA of the CDR3 is TGTGCCAGCAGCCTCTTGGACAGGGGCGGTCAGTACTTC.

The J gene is TRBJ2-3, the V gene TRBV2, with 9 bases that match TRBD2. Germline CDR1 reads SNHLY; CDR2 reads FYNNEI. The CDR3 is 17 amino acids. With V trimmed by 6 bases and J by 0 bases, 10 bases remained unmatched. The DNA for the CDR3 is TGTGCCAGCAGGGGTTCTCCTAGCGGGACTAGCACAGATACGCAGTATTTT. Translated: CASRGSPSGTSTDTQYF.

The table lists this clone with a few counts. This chain joins TRBV30 and TRBJ2-6; D is undetermined. This CDR3 is 15 amino acids long. The germline V gene has CDR1 GTSNPN and CDR2 SVGIG (reference sequence). Trimming took off 0 bases at V and 0 bases at J, with 6 bases between the two ends. CDR3 DNA sequence: TGTGCCTGGAGTGTAAGATACTCTGGGGCCAACGTCCTGACTTTC. Its translation is CAWSVRYSGANVLTF.

V usage is TRBV7-2 and J usage is TRBJ2-7; perhaps TRBD2 as D (6 bases). The CDR3 is 14 residues long. Germline V gives CDR1 SGHTA, CDR2 FQGNSA. The V end was cut by 1 base, the J end by 3 bases, with 10 bases between. The CDR3 DNA reads as TGTGCCAGCAGCTTAGTACTAGCAAGCTACGAGCAGTACTTC. Protein: CASSLVLASYEQYF.

The chain is built from TRBV15 and TRBJ2-5, with D hard to call. The V end lost 0 bases, the J end lost 11 bases, and 10 bases lay between the germline ends. Germline V CDR1 and CDR2: LNHNV, YYDKDF (reference sequence). This CDR3 spans 12 amino acids. CDR3 residues: CATSRDSASQYF. CDR3 nucleotides: TGTGCCACCAGCAGAGATTCGGCTAGTCAGTACTTC.

V gene TRBV9 combines with J gene TRBJ2-3, with TRBD2 as a possible D gene (6 bases). The CDR3 is made up of 13 amino acids. Germline assignment: CDR1 SGDLS and CDR2 YYNGEE. V lost 4 bases to trimming and J lost 3 bases, with 9 bases between them. CDR3 protein: CASSFGSTDTQYF. The CDR3 DNA is TGTGCCAGCAGCTTCGGGAGTACAGATACGCAGTATTTT.

The chain carries TRBV2 and TRBJ2-5; D assignment may be TRBD1 or TRBD2 (5 bases each). The CDR3 totals 14 residues. Trimming pared 6 bases from V and 4 bases from J, leaving 15 bases between. Germline V gives CDR1 SNHLY, CDR2 FYNNEI. Here the CDR3 DNA reads TGTGCCAGCAGCGAGGGGCGGAAGGGAGAGACCCAGTACTTC. Protein sequence: CASSEGRKGETQYF.

This chain joins TRBV28 and TRBJ2-7; D might be TRBD1 (5 bases). The V and J ends lost 6 bases and 2 bases respectively, with 11 bases between them. This CDR3 has 13 residues. Germline assignment: CDR1 MDHEN and CDR2 SYDVKM. The CDR3 region has the DNA TGTGCCAGCAGCAGACAGTTTCCCTACGAGCAGTACTTC. Residues: CASSRQFPYEQYF.

This clone was counted a few times. The CDR3 sequence: CASRRSSSTDTQYF. The CDR3 bases are TGTGCCAGCAGGCGGTCCTCTAGCACAGATACGCAGTATTTT. The chain couples TRBV2 to TRBJ2-3; no reliable D call. The germline V and J ends were trimmed by 6 bases and 0 bases, with 10 bases remaining between them. The CDR3 extends over 14 amino acids. Germline CDR1 reads SNHLY; CDR2 reads FYNNEI. The complete variable domain, with remaining parts taken from reference TRBV2 and TRBJ2-3, reads EPEVTQTPSHQVTQMGQEVILRCVPISNHLYFYWYRQILGQKVEFLVSFYNNEISEKSEIFDDQFSVERPDGSNFTLKIRSTKLEDSAMYFCASRRSSSTDTQYFGPGTRLTVL.

The rearrangement joins TRBV4-1 to TRBJ2-1; 10 bases agree with TRBD1. This CDR3 is built from 17 residues. CDR1 MGHRA and CDR2 YSYEKL come from the germline V gene. The V and J ends lost 0 bases and 7 bases, in that order; junction bases with no gene match: 9. CDR3 sequence reads: CASSQDPYRDRGNEQFF. The CDR3 DNA sequence: TGCGCCAGCAGCCAAGATCCCTACCGGGACAGGGGTAATGAGCAGTTCTTC.

This clone was found a few times. V usage is TRBV14 and J usage is TRBJ2-1; 7 positions agree with TRBD2. Trimming at V came to 6 bases and at J to 3 bases, leaving 8 bases not matched to a gene. Germline assignment: CDR1 SGHDN and CDR2 FVKESK. The CDR3 is 15 amino acids. The CDR3 reads CASSLLRDYYNEQFF. CDR3 bases: TGTGCCAGCAGTTTACTTCGGGACTACTACAATGAGCAGTTCTTC.

This rearrangement joins TRBV5-6 to TRBJ2-7; 8 nucleotides align to TRBD1. CDR1 and CDR2 from the germline V gene are SGHDT and YYEEEE. The V gene end was trimmed by 4 bases and the J gene end by 4 bases; junction bases not matched to a gene: 7. The CDR3 sequence is 14 residues long. The CDR3 loop is CASSPRTGNYEQYF. The CDR3 DNA reads as TGTGCCAGCAGCCCGCGGACAGGGAATTACGAGCAGTACTTC.

This clone was found a few times. This chain joins TRBV5-4 and TRBJ1-2; weak D call: TRBD1 (5 bases). Looked up from germline, CDR1 is SGHNT and CDR2 is YYREEE (reference sequence). With 2 bases removed from V and 2 bases from J, the gap between germline ends came to 10 bases. The CDR3 is made up of 14 amino acids. CDR3: CASSLDGGNYGYTF. CDR3 nucleotides: TGTGCCAGCAGCTTAGATGGGGGGAACTATGGCTACACCTTC.

The chain employs TRBV28 and TRBJ2-7, with D unclear. Germline V gene data show CDR1 as MDHEN and CDR2 as SYDVKM. This CDR3 region has 14 residues. Trimming cost V 6 bases and J 4 bases, with 16 bases left between them. The CDR3 region has the DNA TGTGCCAGCAGCCCGACTCTTAATGTTTACGAGCAGTACTTC. It encodes CASSPTLNVYEQYF.